This T cell receptor (beta chain) came from a study of regulatory T cells in long-lasting Graves disease. Findings of the study overall: With persistent disease, TRBV28, TRBJ1-2 and TRBJ2-5 were the favored segments.

Both iRepertoire HTBI primers and Arm-PCR of CDR3 regions were used to build the TCR beta libraries. TCRdb re-called the multiplex PCR reads with MiXCR, one entry per CDR3 protein. This table holds about 620,000 distinct CDR3 sequences, around 15% found once. Germline V lookup: CDR1 GTSNPN, CDR2 SVGIG (reference sequence). Deletions cut 0 bases from V and 4 bases from J, with 3 bases between. The CDR3 sequence is 11 residues long. The sample holds many counts of this clonotype. The antigen remains unidentified. Stated time point: newly diagnosed GD, antithyroid drugs for less than 3 months. RNA from PBMCs was the source of the TCR library. An endocrinology unit in Xi'an, China, supplied the patients. The sample was also reused in another study, on T cells in Graves' hyperthyroidism and ophthalmopathy. This second study notes: Among clonotypes expanded in thyroid above 0.001, most were also found in blood.

The chain links TRBV30 to TRBJ2-5; no firm D call. The receptor's source is a woman between 25 and 40 years old with Graves disease. The input for sequencing was peripheral blood mononuclear cells (PBMCs), taken at new diagnosis, from a patient treated with antithyroid drugs. The CDR3 reads CAWSVPETQYF. CDR3 in DNA: TGTGCCTGGAGTGTACCAGAGACCCAGTACTTC.